The 5 T cell receptor beta chains reported below all come from one sample, sequenced in a study of blood T cells in healthy people across ages. For the second PCR, which ran for roughly 6 to 12 cycles, a sample-barcoded 5' primer and a J-beta primer mix were used. One entry per CDR3 protein, called by TCRdb with MiXCR from the 5' RACE reads. The sample yields some 1.5 million distinct CDR3 sequences, about 45% seen once. Source material: blood. The receptors were sampled from a woman between 18 and 29 years old in good health.

The DNA of the CDR3 is TGTGCCAGCAGCCCCCACGCGGGAGCCAAAAACATTCAGTACTTC. This codes for CASSPHAGAKNIQYF. This sequence joins TRBV11-2 and TRBJ2-7; D may be TRBD2 (5 bases). The J call is in doubt because the DNA end fits TRBJ2-4 better. CDR1 SGHAT and CDR2 FQNNGV come from the germline V gene. The CDR3 covers 15 residues.

The chain links TRBV4-1 to TRBJ2-5; no reliable D call. Germline CDR1 and CDR2: MGHRA and YSYEKL. V was clipped by 0 bases and J by 2 bases, with 10 bases between them. This CDR3 is 15 amino acids long. The DNA for the CDR3 is TGCGCCAGCAGCCAAGACACAGAGTTACAAGAGACCCAGTACTTC. Protein: CASSQDTELQETQYF.

The chain joins TRBV6-2 or TRBV6-3 to TRBJ2-2; D gene ambiguous. Germline values: CDR1 MNHEY, CDR2 SVGEGT. V lost 5 bases and J 5 bases, leaving 12 bases between the germline ends. There are 14 residues in the CDR3. In DNA form, the CDR3 reads TGTGCCAGCAGTGACCTAGTCTTGACCGGGGAGCTGTTTTTT. The encoded protein is CASSDLVLTGELFF.

The J gene is TRBJ1-1, the V gene TRBV12-3 or TRBV12-4; TRBD1 is a possible D gene (6 bases). This CDR3 has 14 residues. V was pared by 7 bases and J by 1 base, with 13 bases between. The CDR3 coding sequence is TGTGCCAGCACACATGACAGGTGGAACACTGAAGCTTTCTTT. Its protein is CASTHDRWNTEAFF.

The chain is built from TRBV5-5 and TRBJ1-2, with no clear D. Germline V CDR1 and CDR2: SGHKS, YYEKEE (reference sequence). Trimming pared 3 bases from V and 8 bases from J, leaving 17 bases between. The CDR3 sequence is 14 residues long. CDR3 sequence reads: CASSSYTLGGGYTF. CDR3 nucleotides: TGTGCCAGCAGCTCCTATACCCTTGGCGGCGGCTACACCTTC.